The sequence of this T cell receptor beta chain was determined in a study of T cell repertoires in cytomegalovirus infection (dated by TCRdb to the late 2010s). Concerning the study at large: The peptide stimulations were aimed at well-studied HLA-B-restricted epitopes as well as recently identified HLA-C-restricted CMV epitopes, whose presentation resists viral immunomodulation. Because public TCR beta signatures pointed to carriage of CMV infection together with the matching HLA type, the HLA type of each donor mattered for the analysis.

The sample's treatment or condition label is to be understood as: in vitro stimulation with specific CMV peptide epitopes to enrich CMV-specific T cells. Worth noting for this clonotype: Its recognized antigen is unknown. The record has no base qualities; no much larger clone is one base away.

The paper's findings and limits, for the study overall: The ex vivo response was dominated by HLA-C-restricted CMV-specific TCR beta clonotypes, which also provided the single most frequent clonotype in two of eight donors. In both this cohort and an independent cohort of several hundred donors, the cumulative frequency of public TCR beta family members distinguished carriers of CMV infection plus the relevant HLA type.

The listed sequencing device is Illumina HiSeq 1500. TCRdb trimmed public reads at Q25 via fastp, called clones via MiXCR and kept in-frame beta chains. Rows merge per CDR3 protein into single entries with the most common DNA and genes. The table for this sample lists fewer than 850,000 distinct CDR3 sequences; almost 30% of them were counted only once. The ten largest make up around 13% of the sample. Taken from cysteine to phenylalanine, the CDR3 has 15 residues. Only the CDR3 part of the read is kept: 45 bases, read in frame from the first base. Unmatched junction bases come to 6, with V trimmed by 1 base and J by 9 bases. CDR1 and CDR2, per the germline V gene (reference sequence), are LNHDA and SQIVND.

The clonotype originates from a human donor in good health (CMV status not recorded). Some clones in this sample may be carry-over from other donors' samples. Rearrangement joined TRBV19 to TRBJ1-5, with 10 bases in between that match TRBD1. This material consisted of cultured CD8+ T cells from PBMCs, taken from culture after CMV antigen stimulation. The CDR3 corresponds to CASSIGLGTGAPQHF. The nucleotides read TGTGCCAGTAGTATAGGGTTAGGGACAGGGGCGCCCCAGCATTTT. The full variable domain, with segments outside the CDR3 supplied by the reference TRBV19 and TRBJ1-5 proteins, appears as DGGITQSPKYLFRKEGQNVTLSCEQNLNHDAMYWYRQDPGQGLRLIYYSQIVNDFQKGDIAEGYSVSREKKESFPLTVTSAQKNPTAFYLCASSIGLGTGAPQHFGDGTRLSIL.